This is a list of T cell receptor beta chains from one sample in a study of cytomegalovirus exposure and HLA in healthy donors. Sequenced by immunoSEQ multiplex PCR; TCRdb stores in-frame clones only, minus some. The sample has some 150,000 clones, around nine tenths seen once; the top ten hold approximately 0.85%. Sample: PBMCs. These receptors all stem from a woman aged 30 to 39 in good health and CMV-seronegative. CDR3s include the opening cysteine and the closing phenylalanine or tryptophan. D genes are given only for firm matches. Part of the rows lack a size; the others show once, few, many or a class for expanded clones.

>NA|TRBV7-3|TRBJ2-7|NA
CASSLTASAYEQYF
TGTGCCAGCAGCTTAACGGCTAGCGCCTACGAGCAGTACTTC
>few|TRBV18|TRBJ1-4|TRBD1
CASSPVTGLEKLFF
TGTGCCAGCTCACCAGTGACAGGGCTCGAAAAACTGTTTTTT
>once|TRBV5-8|TRBJ1-1|NA
CASSDGVLTRGTEAFF
TGTGCCAGCAGCGACGGAGTCCTAACACGGGGCACTGAAGCTTTCTTT
>NA|TRBV7-2|TRBJ2-1|NA
CASSLSRGLNNEQFF
TGTGCCAGCAGCTTAAGCAGGGGTCTTAACAATGAGCAGTTCTTC
>NA|TRBV6-1|TRBJ2-2|TRBD2
CACQAGVGTGELFF
TGTGCCTGCCAAGCGGGAGTAGGTACCGGGGAGCTGTTTTTT
>few|TRBV5-5|TRBJ2-7|TRBD2
CASSRSWGTSGGTSEQYF
TGTGCCAGCAGCCGGTCCTGGGGGACTAGCGGGGGTACAAGCGAGCAGTACTTC
>NA|TRBV27|TRBJ2-3|TRBD1
CASSFLRTGGATDTQYF
TGTGCCAGCAGTTTCCTTAGGACAGGGGGGGCGACAGATACGCAGTATTTT
>NA|TRBV6-1|TRBJ1-6|NA
CASSESTGPRNSPLHF
TGTGCCAGCAGTGAATCTACAGGGCCCCGGAATTCACCCCTCCACTTT
>NA|TRBV5-5|TRBJ2-7|NA
CASSAWRYEQYF
TGTGCCAGCAGCGCCTGGAGGTACGAGCAGTACTTC
>few|TRBV4-3|TRBJ2-7|NA
CASSQDLASGEQYF
TGCGCCAGCAGCCAAGATTTAGCCAGCGGGGAGCAGTACTTC
>once|TRBV28|TRBJ2-7|TRBD2
CASRATGTSASYEQYF
TGTGCCAGCAGGGCTACCGGGACTAGCGCCTCCTACGAGCAGTACTTC
>NA|TRBV11-2|TRBJ1-2|TRBD1
CASSLLTTGGYGYTF
TGTGCCAGCAGCTTATTAACGACAGGGGGATATGGCTACACCTTC
>NA|TRBV30|TRBJ2-7|TRBD2
CAWSVLPRAGPSSYEQYF
TGTGCCTGGAGTGTACTCCCCCGAGCGGGACCCAGCTCCTACGAGCAGTACTTC
>NA|TRBV7-2|TRBJ2-7|NA
CASSLRGHMSYEQYF
TGTGCCAGCAGCCTCCGAGGACACATGTCCTACGAGCAGTACTTC
>NA|TRBV29-1|TRBJ1-2|NA
CSALRQVGGYTF
TGCAGCGCCCTTCGGCAGGTCGGAGGCTACACCTTC
>NA|TRBV2|TRBJ2-7|TRBD1
CASSGTGGYEEQYF
TGTGCCAGCAGTGGGACAGGGGGTTATGAGGAGCAGTACTTC
>once|TRBV19|TRBJ1-5|TRBD1
CASGDRGNQPQHF
TGTGCCAGTGGAGACAGGGGAAATCAGCCCCAGCATTTT
>NA|TRBV6-5|TRBJ1-2|NA
CASSSALGGTNYGYTF
TGTGCCAGCAGTTCCGCCTTGGGAGGGACAAACTATGGCTACACCTTC
>NA|TRBV7-7|TRBJ2-5|NA
CASSPGTPQETQYF
TGTGCCAGCAGCCCAGGGACACCCCAAGAGACCCAGTACTTC
>few|TRBV19|TRBJ1-5|NA
CASSANPGVYNQPQHF
TGTGCCAGTAGCGCCAATCCCGGGGTATACAATCAGCCCCAGCATTTT
>NA|TRBV5-1|TRBJ2-5|NA
CASSRDLETQYF
TGCGCCAGCAGCAGGGACTTAGAGACCCAGTACTTC
>NA|TRBV7-2|TRBJ2-3|NA
CASSLGGQGQDTQYF
TGTGCCAGCAGCTTAGGGGGGCAGGGACAAGATACGCAGTATTTT
>NA|TRBV6-5|TRBJ2-7|TRBD1
CASSYPGQGAIEQYF
TGTGCCAGCAGTTACCCGGGACAGGGGGCAATCGAGCAGTACTTC
>once|TRBV30|TRBJ2-7|NA
CAWRTAGASYEQYF
TGTGCCTGGAGAACGGCGGGCGCGTCCTACGAGCAGTACTTC
>NA|TRBV6-5|TRBJ2-1|NA
CASSYSTEQFF
TGTGCCAGCAGTTACTCGACAGAGCAGTTCTTC
>NA|TRBV4-2|TRBJ2-7|TRBD2
CASSLSGETYEQYF
TGTGCCAGCAGCCTCAGCGGGGAAACCTACGAGCAGTACTTC
>NA|TRBV5-1|TRBJ1-1|NA
CASSLSGLNTEAFF
TGCGCCAGCAGCTTGAGCGGGCTGAACACTGAAGCTTTCTTT
>NA|TRBV7-9|TRBJ2-5|TRBD2
CASSLWRGGIDQETQYF
TGTGCCAGCAGCTTATGGCGGGGGGGGATAGACCAAGAGACCCAGTACTTC
>NA|TRBV2|TRBJ1-1|TRBD1
CASSRDRVGTEAFF
TGTGCCAGCAGCCGTGACAGGGTGGGCACTGAAGCTTTCTTT
>NA|TRBV5-4|TRBJ2-6|NA
CASSRAGSGANVLTF
TGTGCCAGCAGCAGGGCGGGTTCTGGGGCCAACGTCCTGACTTTC
>NA|TRBV7-9|TRBJ2-7|TRBD2
CASSLGRGRSSYEQYF
TGTGCCAGCAGCTTAGGTCGCGGGAGGAGCTCCTACGAGCAGTACTTC
>once|TRBV11-2|TRBJ2-7|TRBD1
CASSRNSQGKGEQYF
TGTGCCAGCAGCCGAAACTCACAGGGGAAAGGCGAGCAGTACTTC
>NA|TRBV6-1|TRBJ2-7|TRBD2
CASITRTRLVEQYF
TGTGCCAGCATCACAAGGACTAGGTTGGTCGAGCAGTACTTC
>NA|TRBV7-3|TRBJ2-7|TRBD2
CASSPGGGLDEQYF
TGTGCCAGCAGCCCCGGGGGGGGCCTCGACGAGCAGTACTTC
>NA|TRBV5-6|TRBJ2-7|TRBD1
CASSLQGWAYEQYF
TGTGCCAGCAGCTTACAGGGGTGGGCATACGAGCAGTACTTC
>NA|TRBV14|TRBJ2-2|NA
CASSQDLAGSSTGELFF
TGTGCCAGCAGCCAAGATCTGGCAGGGTCGAGCACCGGGGAGCTGTTTTTT
>NA|TRBV4-3|TRBJ1-2|TRBD1
CASSQLPAGQKGVDYGYTF
TGCGCCAGCAGCCAATTACCTGCGGGACAGAAAGGGGTGGACTATGGCTACACCTTC
>NA|TRBV18|TRBJ2-7|NA
CASSLAGFSYEQYF
TGTGCCAGCTCACTAGCAGGGTTTTCCTACGAGCAGTACTTC
>NA|TRBV19|TRBJ2-5|TRBD1
CASSSRDRGIFLETQYF
TGTGCCAGTAGTTCCCGGGACAGGGGGATTTTTTTGGAGACCCAGTACTTC
>NA|TRBV5-1|TRBJ2-5|TRBD2
CASSSPSGGAGETQYF
TGCGCCAGCAGCTCACCTAGCGGGGGGGCAGGTGAGACCCAGTACTTC
>few|TRBV2|TRBJ1-4|NA
CASRGGPHEKLFF
TGTGCCAGCAGGGGGGGGCCTCATGAAAAACTGTTTTTT
>NA|TRBV18|TRBJ2-4|NA
CASSPPGGVNGIQYF
TGTGCCAGCTCACCACCGGGCGGGGTTAATGGCATTCAGTACTTC
>few|TRBV19|TRBJ1-1|NA
CASSKARATEAFF
TGTGCCAGTAGTAAAGCCAGGGCCACTGAAGCTTTCTTT
>NA|TRBV7-2|TRBJ2-5|TRBD2
CASSLRTSGGSQETQYF
TGTGCCAGCAGCCTTCGGACTAGCGGGGGTTCCCAAGAGACCCAGTACTTC
>NA|TRBV27|TRBJ2-3|NA
CASSLARYTDTQYF
TGTGCCAGCAGTTTAGCCAGGTACACAGATACGCAGTATTTT
>NA|TRBV7-9|TRBJ2-6|NA
CASSLVPGVGANVLTF
TGTGCCAGCAGCTTAGTTCCGGGAGTTGGGGCCAACGTCCTGACTTTC
>NA|TRBV28|TRBJ2-7|TRBD2
CAANGGGPLYEQYF
TGTGCCGCGAACGGGGGGGGGCCCCTCTACGAGCAGTACTTC
>NA|TRBV27|TRBJ2-1|TRBD2
CASSFLPSGSYNEQFF
TGTGCCAGCAGTTTTTTGCCTAGCGGGAGCTACAATGAGCAGTTCTTC
>NA|TRBV4-1|TRBJ2-4|NA
CASSHLDREANIQYF
TGCGCCAGCAGCCACTTAGACAGGGAGGCGAACATTCAGTACTTC
>NA|TRBV30|TRBJ2-5|NA
CAWSDPPGETQYF
TGTGCCTGGAGTGACCCTCCCGGGGAGACCCAGTACTTC
>once|TRBV6-1|TRBJ2-7|NA
CASSENPIRTAEQYF
TGTGCCAGCAGTGAGAACCCTATACGGACAGCAGAGCAGTACTTC
>NA|TRBV7-5|TRBJ1-5|NA
CVRSPRDRESFTDTVVGNQPQHF
TGTGTCAGAAGCCCGCGGGACAGGGAGTCGTTCACGGACACCGTGGTGGGCAATCAGCCCCAGCATTTT
>NA|TRBV7-2|TRBJ2-7|NA
CASSFTAPSWGEPYEQYF
TGTGCCAGCAGCTTCACTGCGCCATCGTGGGGAGAACCCTACGAGCAGTACTTC
>NA|TRBV5-5|TRBJ2-3|TRBD1
CASSRGQDRTDTQYF
TGTGCCAGCAGCCGGGGACAGGATCGCACAGATACGCAGTATTTT
>NA|TRBV27|TRBJ2-7|TRBD1
CASSLSWGTVTYEQYF
TGTGCCAGCAGTTTATCGTGGGGGACAGTAACCTACGAGCAGTACTTC